This paragraph covers one TCR beta chain sequence. Its antigen remains unidentified. The record originates from a study of cytomegalovirus exposure and HLA in healthy donors. At the level of the study: The same platform was used for the 90 to 150 validation repertoires as for the approximately 730 first-cohort repertoires, as reported in a later analysis.

The CDR3 totals 17 residues. Per the germline V gene, CDR1 is MGHRA and CDR2 is YSYEKL. J gave up 9 bases and V 1 base, and 13 bases lay outside the gene matches. A roughly 120-subject validation cohort, separate from the approximately 690-subject first cohort, supplied the donors. Assay: immunoSEQ multiplex PCR; the TCRdb copy retains only in-frame clones and omits some. The table shows 200,000 to 300,000 clones, with about 90% occurring only once. General observations from the study: Most TCR sequences were rare, but some public TCRs occurred in many donors. The finding came from a later analysis; first-cohort TCR clusters tended to co-occur in the 90 to 150 validation repertoires.

Material for sequencing was PBMCs. The chain joins TRBV4-1 to TRBJ2-3; 10 nucleotides line up with TRBD2. This TCR came from a woman under 40 in good health and CMV-seronegative. CDR3 sequence reads: CASSQVMSGRGGPTQYF. The CDR3 coding sequence is TGCGCCAGCAGCCAAGTAATGAGCGGGAGGGGGGGACCCACGCAGTATTTT.